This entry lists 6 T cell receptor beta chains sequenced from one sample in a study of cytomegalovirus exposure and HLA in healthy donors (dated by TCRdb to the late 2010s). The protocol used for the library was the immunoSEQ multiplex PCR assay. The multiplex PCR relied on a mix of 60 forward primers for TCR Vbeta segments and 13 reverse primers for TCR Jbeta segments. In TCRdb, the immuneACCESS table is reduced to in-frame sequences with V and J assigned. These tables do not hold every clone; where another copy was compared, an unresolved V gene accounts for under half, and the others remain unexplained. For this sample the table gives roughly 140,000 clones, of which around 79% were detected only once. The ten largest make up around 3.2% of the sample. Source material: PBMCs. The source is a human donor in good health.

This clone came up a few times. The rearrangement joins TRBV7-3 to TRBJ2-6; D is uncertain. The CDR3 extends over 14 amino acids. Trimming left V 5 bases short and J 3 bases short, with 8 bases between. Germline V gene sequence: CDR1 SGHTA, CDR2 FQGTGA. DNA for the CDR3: TGTGCCAGCAGCCCAGTGGTTGGGGCCAACGTCCTGACTTTC. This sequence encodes CASSPVVGANVLTF.

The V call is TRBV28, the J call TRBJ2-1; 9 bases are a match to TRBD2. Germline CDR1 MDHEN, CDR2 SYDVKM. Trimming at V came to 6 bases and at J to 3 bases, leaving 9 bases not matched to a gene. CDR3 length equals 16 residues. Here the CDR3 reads CASRRLAESFYNEQFF. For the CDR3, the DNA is TGTGCCAGCAGGAGACTAGCGGAATCTTTCTACAATGAGCAGTTCTTC.

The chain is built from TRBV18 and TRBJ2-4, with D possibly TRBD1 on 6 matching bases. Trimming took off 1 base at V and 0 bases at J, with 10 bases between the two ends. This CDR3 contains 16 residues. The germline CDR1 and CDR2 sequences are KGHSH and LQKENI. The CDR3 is CASSPRDIIAKNIQYF. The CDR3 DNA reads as TGTGCCAGCTCACCACGGGACATAATAGCCAAAAACATTCAGTACTTC.

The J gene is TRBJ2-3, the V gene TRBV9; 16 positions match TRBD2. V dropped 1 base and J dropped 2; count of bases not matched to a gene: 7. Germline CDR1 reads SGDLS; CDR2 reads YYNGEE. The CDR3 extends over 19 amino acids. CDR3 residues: CASSVTGTSGGGFTDTQYF. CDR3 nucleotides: TGTGCCAGCAGCGTAACCGGGACTAGCGGGGGGGGATTCACAGATACGCAGTATTTT.

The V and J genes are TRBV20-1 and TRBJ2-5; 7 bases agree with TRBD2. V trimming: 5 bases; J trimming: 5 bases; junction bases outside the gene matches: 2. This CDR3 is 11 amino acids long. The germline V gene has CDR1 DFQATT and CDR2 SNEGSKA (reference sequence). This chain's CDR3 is CSAGLGETQYF. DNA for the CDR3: TGCAGTGCTGGACTAGGGGAGACCCAGTACTTC.

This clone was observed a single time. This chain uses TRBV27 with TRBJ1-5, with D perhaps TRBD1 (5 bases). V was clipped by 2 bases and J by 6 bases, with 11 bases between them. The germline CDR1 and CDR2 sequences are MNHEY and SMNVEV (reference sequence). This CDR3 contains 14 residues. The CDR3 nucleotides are TGTGCCAGCAGTTTAAGGCAGGGACTTCAGCCCCAGCATTTT. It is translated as CASSLRQGLQPQHF.